This T cell receptor (beta chain) was documented in a study of PD-L1 blockade in urothelial cancer. Stated time point: peripheral blood 6 weeks after treatment start. The germline CDR1 and CDR2 sequences are LNHDA and SQIVND (reference sequence). V shed 6 bases, J shed 0 bases, and the junction held 10 bases outside the gene matches. This CDR3 spans 17 amino acids. Synthetic analogs of TCR templates were spiked into every PCR. Data came from immunoSEQ multiplex PCR; TCRdb stores just in-frame clones and leaves some out. The sample lists 50,000 to 55,000 clones, about 88% occurring once. The sequencing used PBMCs, collected around atezolizumab (anti-PD-L1) treatment. This TCR derives from a man aged 55 to 70 with urothelial cancer. The chain uses TRBV19 and TRBJ2-5, with 10 nucleotides matching TRBD1. CDR3 sequence: CASRRGQGGMYQETQYF. DNA for the CDR3: TGTGCCAGTAGAAGAGGACAGGGGGGGATGTACCAAGAGACCCAGTACTTC.